The clone carrying this T cell receptor beta chain was seen a few times. Its matching antigen is unknown. The sample comes from a study of cytomegalovirus exposure and HLA in healthy donors. Study context: In a previous analysis, some 120 million unique TCR beta sequences were found from 170 million or so T cells. Study-wide points: Investigators reported approximately 150 TCR beta chains as tied to cytomegalovirus.

The PCR had 60 Vbeta and 13 Jbeta primers. Measured with immunoSEQ multiplex PCR; TCRdb has only the in-frame clones, and not every one. This table has about 80,000 clones, under 80% appearing once. The CDR3 consists of 14 residues. The V and J ends lost 1 base and 5 bases respectively, with 12 bases between them. The germline gives CDR1 SGHTA, CDR2 FQGNSA. The V call is TRBV7-2, the J call TRBJ2-7; D perhaps matches TRBD1 (6 bases). The sequence derives from a human donor in good health. Sequencing was performed on PBMCs. As DNA, the CDR3 is TGTGCCAGCAGCTTAGGGGGGCTGAAGAACGAGCAGTACTTC. Translated, it gives CASSLGGLKNEQYF.